These 6 T cell receptor beta chains were all obtained from the same sample, sequenced in a study of T cell responses to AZD1222 COVID-19 vaccine. Generated by immunoSEQ multiplex PCR, the TCRdb table keeps only in-frame clones and is missing some. The repertoire holds about 96,000 clones, 89% seen once, with roughly 1.7% in the top ten. Specimen: peripheral blood, collected on day 0 of AZD1222 vaccination. The origin of the receptors is an adult in good health.

V and J are TRBV30 and TRBJ2-3, with D possibly TRBD1 on 6 matching bases. Trimming cost V 3 bases and J 0 bases, with 10 bases left between them. The CDR3 sequence is 14 residues long. Germline assignment: CDR1 GTSNPN and CDR2 SVGIG (reference sequence). The CDR3 DNA follows: TGTGCCTGGAGGGGGGACACCAGCACAGATACGCAGTATTTT. Its protein product is CAWRGDTSTDTQYF.

The V and J genes are TRBV30 and TRBJ2-1; 9 bases fit TRBD2. CDR1 and CDR2 from the germline V gene are GTSNPN and SVGIG (reference sequence). V gave up 2 bases and J gave up 5 bases; unmatched junction bases: 7. The CDR3 is made up of 15 amino acids. In DNA form, the CDR3 reads TGTGCCTGGAGTAGGTTACTAGCGGGCGACAATGAGCAGTTCTTC. This gives the protein CAWSRLLAGDNEQFF.

This chain connects TRBV30 to TRBJ1-2; D is undetermined. The germline V gene encodes CDR1 GTSNPN and CDR2 SVGIG (reference sequence). The CDR3 runs to 14 residues. V dropped 7 bases and J dropped 5 bases, with 20 bases sitting between them. The DNA of the CDR3 is TGTGCCTTATACGGGCAGCAAAAAGGATATGGCTACACCTTC. Protein sequence: CALYGQQKGYGYTF.

V is TRBV28 and J is TRBJ2-2; D gene uncertain. Per the germline V gene, CDR1 is MDHEN and CDR2 is SYDVKM. Trimming removed 3 bases from V and 13 bases from J, with 15 bases in between. CDR3 size: 13 residues. CDR3 amino acids: CASSLAQSSWLFF. CDR3 in DNA: TGTGCCAGCAGTTTGGCACAGTCGAGCTGGCTGTTTTTT.

The genes are TRBV5-4 and TRBJ1-6; 9 bases are shared with TRBD1. The CDR3 contains 17 residues. Germline V CDR1 and CDR2: SGHNT, YYREEE (reference sequence). The junction had 9 bases not matched to a gene; V was cut back by 4 bases and J by 4 bases. CDR3 nucleotides: TGTGCCAGCAGCCCCAACGCCGGGACAGGGTATAATTCACCCCTCCACTTT. Translation gives CASSPNAGTGYNSPLHF.

The V and J genes are TRBV2 and TRBJ1-3; D gene unclear. V lost 3 bases and J lost 4, with 7 bases in between. The germline V gene has CDR1 SNHLY and CDR2 FYNNEI. This CDR3 region has 13 residues. This chain's CDR3 is CASSDVLGNTIYF. CDR3 sequence (DNA): TGTGCCAGCAGTGATGTGTTGGGAAACACCATATATTTT.